The source of this T cell receptor (beta chain) is a study of vaccination and CD4 T cells after COVID-19. The overall study: Vaccination of participants consisted of two doses of either BNT162b2 or mRNA-1273 vaccine.

Treatment meaning: approximately nine-day PBMC culture with coronavirus spike peptide pools or control peptides (ViraFEST assay). IL-2 at around 9.4 IU/ml and peptide pools at roughly 11 ug/ml were added to PBMCs cultured at around 2 million per well. Study-level findings and limits: Apart from involving relatively few convalescent patients, the work omitted early post-infection timepoints. 304 of 307 vaccine-specific clones from convalescent patients were spike mono-reactive.

The CDR3 totals 15 residues. Germline V gene data show CDR1 as MDHEN and CDR2 as SYDVKM. The V and J ends lost 4 bases and 10 bases, in that order; junction bases with no gene match: 13. Sequencing of cultured CD4+ T cell DNA used the Oncomine TCR Beta short-read assay. Using its own MiXCR run on the PCR reads, TCRdb lists one record per CDR3 protein. The sample has about 13,000 distinct CDR3 sequences, 41% seen once. Judged by abundance, this clonotype is medium-sized. Its antigen is undetermined. The sequence was collected from a human donor who had recovered from COVID-19. The material was CD4+ T cells from blood, cultured in vitro, obtained after SARS-CoV-2 vaccination. The V call is TRBV28, the J call TRBJ1-5; TRBD1 aligns across 7 bases. CDR3 in amino acids: CASSYDWTGGEPQHF. For the CDR3, the DNA is TGTGCCAGCAGTTACGATTGGACAGGCGGGGAACCCCAGCATTTT.